The 27 T cell receptor beta chains in this list originate from one sample, sequenced in a study of post-analysis software for immune sequencing data. The study's findings and limits: Elevated frequency relative to controls characterized about 5 TRBV segments in patients, TRBV5-6, TRBV5-1 and TRBV20-1 among them.

These TCRs are of unknown antigen specificity. Carried by the TCR beta cDNA libraries were unique molecular identifiers. TCRdb used MiXCR to reprocess the PCR reads, holding one entry per CDR3 protein. The table shows 550,000 to 700,000 distinct CDR3 sequences, with roughly 40% occurring only once. Sequences were obtained from blood. These receptors originate from a girl aged 5-17 years with multiple sclerosis.

There are a few counts of this clonotype. The chain couples TRBV7-2 to TRBJ2-4, with TRBD1 identical over 8 bases. This CDR3 is built from 15 residues. J was trimmed by 0 bases and V by 4 bases; bases with no gene match: 2. Germline CDR1 and CDR2: SGHTA and FQGNSA. CDR3 nucleotides: TGTGCCAGCAGCTCGGACAGGGCAGCCAAAAACATTCAGTACTTC. It yields the protein CASSSDRAAKNIQYF.

This chain links TRBV3-1 with TRBJ2-1; 12 nucleotides align to TRBD2. This CDR3 region has 15 residues. Trimming cost V 6 bases and J 9 bases; bases outside gene matches: 9. CDR1 is LGHDT and CDR2 is YNNKEL in the germline V gene (reference sequence). The chain's CDR3 is CASSKLAGGLTEQFF. The CDR3, as DNA: TGTGCCAGCAGTAAGCTAGCGGGGGGGCTGACTGAGCAGTTCTTC.

As concerns this clonotype: One end of the junction does not line up with germline, which may come from a read error. The chain joins TRBV24-1 to TRBJ2-5, with a possible D match to TRBD1 (7 bases). Per germline, CDR1 KGHDR and CDR2 SFDVKD. The CDR3 loop spans 14 amino acids. The CDR3 loop is CAASDSGGQETQYF. CDR3 DNA: TGTGCCGCCAGTGATTCAGGGGGGCAAGAGACCCAGTACTTC.

This clonotype turned up a few times. The gene calls are TRBV29-1 and TRBJ1-1, with D possibly TRBD1 on 6 matching bases. Germline V gene sequence: CDR1 SQVTM, CDR2 ANQGSEA. The V gene lost 4 bases and the J gene lost 1 base, with 7 bases spanning the gap. The CDR3 sequence is 12 residues long. For the CDR3, the DNA is TGCAGCGTTGGGGACAAGAACACTGAAGCTTTCTTT. Translating gives CSVGDKNTEAFF.

The chain joins TRBV4-1 to TRBJ2-2; 10 nucleotides line up with TRBD1. The CDR3 consists of 17 residues. Germline V gene lookup returns CDR1 MGHRA and CDR2 YSYEKL. The J segment lost 2 bases and the V segment lost 4 bases, leaving 7 bases of the junction unmatched. As DNA, the CDR3 is TGCGCCAGCAGCCTCCGGGACAGGGGTAGTAACACCGGGGAGCTGTTTTTT. Protein: CASSLRDRGSNTGELFF.

The rearrangement uses TRBV4-1 and TRBJ1-2; 7 nucleotides align to TRBD1. Trimming cost V 3 bases and J 8 bases; bases outside gene matches: 15. The CDR3 runs to 16 residues. Germline CDR1 and CDR2: MGHRA and YSYEKL. CDR3 loop: CASSHQNRDRVPGYTF. For the CDR3, the DNA is TGCGCCAGCAGCCACCAAAATCGCGACAGGGTGCCCGGCTACACCTTC.

The chain links TRBV7-8 to TRBJ1-2; D not resolved. Germline V gene lookup returns CDR1 SGHVS and CDR2 FQNEAQ. The CDR3 is 13 residues long. V lost 5 bases, J lost 5 bases, and 12 bases lay in between. CDR3 loop: CASSPTQKYGYTF. CDR3 DNA sequence: TGTGCCAGCAGCCCCACTCAGAAGTATGGCTACACCTTC.

The gene calls are TRBV10-3 and TRBJ2-1, with D perhaps TRBD2 (5 bases). The CDR3 is made up of 16 amino acids. Germline V gives CDR1 ENHRY, CDR2 SYGVKD. Trimming left V 3 bases short and J 0 bases short, with 12 bases between. This CDR3 is CAISDAGESSYNEQFF. The CDR3 nucleotides read TGTGCCATCAGTGATGCCGGGGAGAGCTCCTACAATGAGCAGTTCTTC.

This clonotype was seen a few times. The rearrangement links TRBV24-1 to TRBJ2-1; 10 bases match TRBD2. The V and J ends lost 4 bases and 5 bases, in that order; junction bases with no gene match: 7. The germline gives CDR1 KGHDR, CDR2 SFDVKD. The CDR3 is 16 amino acids. The CDR3 DNA follows: TGTGCCACCAGTGACCCGAAGCGGGGGGGCCACAATGAGCAGTTCTTC. Protein: CATSDPKRGGHNEQFF.

The table lists this clonotype with a few counts. The CDR3 sequence: CASSQLRTDVFGYTF. CDR3 DNA sequence: TGTGCCAGCAGCCAGTTACGGACGGACGTCTTTGGCTACACCTTC. The chain recombines TRBV14 with TRBJ1-2; D gene ambiguous. The CDR3 is 15 amino acids. Looked up from germline, CDR1 is SGHDN and CDR2 is FVKESK. The V end lost 3 bases, the J end lost 7 bases, and 18 bases lay between the germline ends.

The chain has TRBV12-3 or TRBV12-4 and TRBJ2-6; TRBD2 matches 7 bases. The CDR3 extends over 16 amino acids. V dropped 0 bases and J dropped 8; count of bases not matched to a gene: 7. The CDR3 is CASSLASGGGSNVLTF. The DNA for the CDR3 is TGTGCCAGCAGTTTAGCGTCCGGGGGAGGGTCCAACGTCCTGACTTTC.

V is TRBV27 and J is TRBJ1-2; possible D gene TRBD1, 5 bases. The CDR3 spans 14 residues. Between the trimmed V and J ends, which lost 0 bases and 6 bases, there was a span of 11 bases. From germline, CDR1 is MNHEY and CDR2 SMNVEV (reference sequence). CDR3 nucleotide sequence: TGTGCCAGCAGTTTATCGGGCAGGGTTAATGGCTACACCTTC. It codes for CASSLSGRVNGYTF.

This clonotype turned up a few times. The genes are TRBV29-1 and TRBJ2-1; 7 bases match TRBD1. With 7 bases clipped from V and 1 base from J, the junction kept 4 bases outside the gene matches. This CDR3 is 13 amino acids long. The germline V gene encodes CDR1 SQVTM and CDR2 ANQGSEA. The CDR3 loop reads CSATGNSYNEQFF. CDR3 coding DNA: TGCAGCGCGACAGGGAATTCCTACAATGAGCAGTTCTTC.

This clonotype was seen only a few times. The chain joins TRBV14 to TRBJ2-4; D unresolved. The CDR3 contains 12 residues. Germline values: CDR1 SGHDN, CDR2 FVKESK. The ends were cut back, 0 bases at V and 6 bases at J, with 3 bases in the middle. In nucleotides, the CDR3 is TGTGCCAGCAGCCAAGACAGAAACATTCAGTACTTC. Amino acid sequence: CASSQDRNIQYF.

The chain is built from TRBV12-3 or TRBV12-4 and TRBJ2-5; D may be TRBD2 (5 bases). The J call is uncertain, as TRBJ2-7 better fits the DNA end. The CDR3 sequence is 13 residues long. CDR3 protein: CASSLEVAYEQYF. CDR3 DNA sequence: TGTGCCAGCAGTTTGGAGGTTGCCTACGAGCAGTACTTC.

This clonotype was picked up a small number of times. V is TRBV20-1 and J is TRBJ2-5; 9 bases map to TRBD1. Looked up from germline, CDR1 is DFQATT and CDR2 is SNEGSKA (reference sequence). With V trimmed by 6 bases and J by 11 bases, 19 bases remained unmatched. CDR3 length: 15 amino acids. This chain's CDR3 is CSAHGTRQGVDEQYF. The DNA for the CDR3 is TGCAGTGCCCACGGGACGCGACAGGGGGTGGATGAGCAGTACTTC.

J is TRBJ2-2 and V is TRBV6-4; maybe TRBD2 (5 bases). The CDR3 is 14 amino acids. The V end lost 4 bases, the J end lost 3 bases, and 9 bases lay between the germline ends. Per germline, CDR1 MRHNA and CDR2 SNTAGT. The CDR3 protein is CASSGGSDTGELFF. As DNA, the CDR3 is TGTGCCAGCAGTGGAGGGTCGGACACCGGGGAGCTGTTTTTT.

V and J are TRBV24-1 and TRBJ1-2; D remains unclear. Germline CDR1 is KGHDR and CDR2 is SFDVKD. The CDR3 length is 14 residues. Trimming removed 0 bases from V and 3 bases from J, with 7 bases in between. The CDR3 DNA sequence: TGTGCCACCAGTGATTTGGGGCACGACTATGGCTACACCTTC. This sequence encodes CATSDLGHDYGYTF.

This clonotype was found a few times. The rearrangement joins TRBV29-1 to TRBJ2-5; 7 bases align to TRBD2. Gene TRBJ2-7 matches the end of the DNA better, so the J call may be wrong. Germline CDR1 reads SQVTM; CDR2 reads ANQGSEA. This CDR3 is 11 amino acids long. CDR3 region: CSVGREGEQYF. Here the CDR3 DNA reads TGCAGCGTTGGCAGGGAGGGCGAGCAGTACTTC.

The genes are TRBV25-1 and TRBJ2-1; possibly TRBD2 for D (6 bases). The germline V gene has CDR1 MGHDK and CDR2 SYGVNS. The CDR3 consists of 11 residues. Trimming cost V 8 bases and J 8 bases, with 10 bases left between them. DNA of the CDR3: TGTGCCAGCGCGCCGGGGGATGAGCAGTTCTTC. It specifies CASAPGDEQFF.

Note on this clonotype: At one end the junction does not follow the germline gene, possibly because of a read error. V and J are TRBV19 and TRBJ2-3; 7 nucleotides line up with TRBD1. Per germline, CDR1 LNHDA and CDR2 SQIVND (reference sequence). This CDR3 is built from 13 residues. CDR3 coding DNA: TGTGCCAGTAGTCGGGACAGCATAGATACGCAGTATTTT. Translating gives CASSRDSIDTQYF.

In this sample, this clonotype turned up many times. The V and J genes are TRBV7-2 and TRBJ2-3; D remains unclear. Germline CDR1 is SGHTA and CDR2 is FQGNSA. Trimming took off 5 bases at V and 2 bases at J, with 5 bases between the two ends. The CDR3 loop spans 12 amino acids. CDR3 protein: CASSPYTDTQYF. The CDR3 DNA reads TGTGCCAGCAGCCCTTACACAGATACGCAGTATTTT.

The CDR3 sequence: CASSQGGPRGIINEQFF. The CDR3 DNA sequence: TGTGCCAGCAGCCAAGGGGGGCCGAGAGGGATTATCAATGAGCAGTTCTTC. J is TRBJ2-1 and V is TRBV3-1; tentative D call: TRBD1 (6 bases). This CDR3 has 17 amino acids. Trimming took off 1 base at V and 6 bases at J, with 19 bases between the two ends. Per germline, CDR1 LGHDT and CDR2 YNNKEL (reference sequence).

This clonotype has just a few counts. The chain has TRBV5-1 and TRBJ2-7; D gene ambiguous. V lost 4 bases, J lost 3 bases, and 11 bases lay in between. The CDR3 contains 13 residues. Germline-derived CDR1 and CDR2 are SGHRS and YFSETQ. CDR3 residues: CASSPQLRYEQYF. The CDR3 DNA follows: TGCGCCAGCAGCCCCCAGCTTCGCTACGAGCAGTACTTC.

In the case of this clonotype: One end of the junction does not line up with germline, which may come from a read error. This rearrangement joins TRBV6-5 to TRBJ1-2; D call uncertain. Germline V gives CDR1 MNHEY, CDR2 SVGAGI. The CDR3 is 13 amino acids. As DNA, the CDR3 is TGTGCCAGCAGGCCGACTTTAAGGAGCGGCTGCACCTTC. Its translation: CASRPTLRSGCTF.

This clonotype was recorded only once. The rearrangement joins TRBV29-1 to TRBJ2-7; D is possibly TRBD1 (5 bases). Germline V CDR1 and CDR2: SQVTM, ANQGSEA. This CDR3 is 14 amino acids long. With 1 base removed from V and 2 bases from J, the gap between germline ends came to 12 bases. The CDR3: CSVEGVGATYEQYF. CDR3 coding DNA: TGCAGCGTTGAAGGGGTAGGGGCCACCTACGAGCAGTACTTC.

CDR3 sequence: CASKGTGKSTYEQYF. The CDR3 region has the DNA TGTGCCAGCAAGGGGACAGGGAAATCTACCTACGAGCAGTACTTC. The gene calls are TRBV12-3 or TRBV12-4 and TRBJ2-7; 9 bases match TRBD1. This CDR3 has 15 amino acids. V lost 7 bases to trimming and J lost 2 bases; unmatched junction nucleotides: 9.